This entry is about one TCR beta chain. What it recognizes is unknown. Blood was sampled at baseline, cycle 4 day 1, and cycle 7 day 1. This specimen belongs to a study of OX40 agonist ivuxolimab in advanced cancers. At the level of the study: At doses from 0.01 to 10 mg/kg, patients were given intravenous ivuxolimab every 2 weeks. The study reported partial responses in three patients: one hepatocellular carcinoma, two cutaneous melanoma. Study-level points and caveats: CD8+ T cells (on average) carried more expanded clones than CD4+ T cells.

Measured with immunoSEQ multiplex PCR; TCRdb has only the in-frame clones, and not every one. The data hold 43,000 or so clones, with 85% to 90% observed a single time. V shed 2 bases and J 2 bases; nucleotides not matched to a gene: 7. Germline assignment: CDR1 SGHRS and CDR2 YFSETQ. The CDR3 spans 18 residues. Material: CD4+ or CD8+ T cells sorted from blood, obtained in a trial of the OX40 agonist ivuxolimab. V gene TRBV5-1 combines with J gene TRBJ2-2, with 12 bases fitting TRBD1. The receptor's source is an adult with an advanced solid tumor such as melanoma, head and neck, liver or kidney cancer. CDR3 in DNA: TGCGCCAGCAGCTTCGACGGGACAGGGGGCGGTAACACCGGGGAGCTGTTTTTT. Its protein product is CASSFDGTGGGNTGELFF.